The source of this TCR beta chain is a study of molecular identifiers for immune sequencing clone quantification. Whole-study results and caveats: Clone sizes could be underestimated for highly expanded clones when identical TCR molecules share a barcode. In naive cells, clones above 20 RNA copies held under 1% of molecules, whereas in effector cells they held over 99%.

The CDR3 totals 15 residues. Germline CDR1 and CDR2: LGHNA and YSLEER. V lost 0 bases to trimming and J lost 0 bases, with 8 bases between them. Every naive CD8 library was made from between about 20,000 and 1,000,000 sorted cells with 10%, 30% or 50% RNA. Naive CD8 T cells underwent sorting with the CD8+CD4-CCR7+CD45RA+ definition. This clonotype was detected many times. What it binds is not known. TCRdb redid the calling of the PCR reads with MiXCR, one entry per CDR3 protein. The sample has 600,000 to 650,000 distinct CDR3 sequences; just under 20% are singletons. The specimen sequenced was naive CD8+ T cells from blood, with Jurkat cell RNA spiked in. Subset here: FACS-sorted CD8+CD4-CCR7+CD45RA+ naive T cells. The chain has TRBV4-3 and TRBJ1-1, with unresolved D. The receptor's source is a human donor in good health. Some libraries in this study had Jurkat cell RNA spiked in. The CDR3 sequence: CASSQEAILNTEAFF. CDR3 nucleotides: TGCGCCAGCAGCCAAGAGGCCATTTTGAACACTGAAGCTTTCTTT.